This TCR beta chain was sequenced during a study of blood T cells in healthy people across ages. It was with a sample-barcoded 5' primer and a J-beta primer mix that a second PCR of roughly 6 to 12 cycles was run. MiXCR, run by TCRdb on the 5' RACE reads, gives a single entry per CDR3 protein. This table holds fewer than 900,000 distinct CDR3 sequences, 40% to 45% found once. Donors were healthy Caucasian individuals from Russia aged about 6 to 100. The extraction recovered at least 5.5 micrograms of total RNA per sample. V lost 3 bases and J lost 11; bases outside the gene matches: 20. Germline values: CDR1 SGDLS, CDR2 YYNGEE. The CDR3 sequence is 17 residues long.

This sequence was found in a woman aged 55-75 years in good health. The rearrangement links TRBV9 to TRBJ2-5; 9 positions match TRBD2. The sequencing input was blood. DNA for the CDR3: TGTGCCAGCAGCGCCGGTAGAGGACTAGCGCCTATCGGGGAGCAGTACTTC. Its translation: CASSAGRGLAPIGEQYF.